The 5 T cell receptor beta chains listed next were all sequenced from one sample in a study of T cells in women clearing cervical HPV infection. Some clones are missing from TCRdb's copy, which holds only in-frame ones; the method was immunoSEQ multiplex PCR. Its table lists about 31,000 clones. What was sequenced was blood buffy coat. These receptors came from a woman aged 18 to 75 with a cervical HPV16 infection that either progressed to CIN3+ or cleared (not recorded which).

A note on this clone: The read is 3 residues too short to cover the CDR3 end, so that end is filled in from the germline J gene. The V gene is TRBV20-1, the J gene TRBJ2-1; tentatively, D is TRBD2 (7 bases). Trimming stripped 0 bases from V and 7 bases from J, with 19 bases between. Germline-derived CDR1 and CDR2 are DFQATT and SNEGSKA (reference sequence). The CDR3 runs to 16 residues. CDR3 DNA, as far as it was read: TGCAGTGCTAGAGATGAGGGGGGGGGCCTGTGGAATGAG. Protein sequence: CSARDEGGGLWNE. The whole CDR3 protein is CSARDEGGGLWNEQFF.

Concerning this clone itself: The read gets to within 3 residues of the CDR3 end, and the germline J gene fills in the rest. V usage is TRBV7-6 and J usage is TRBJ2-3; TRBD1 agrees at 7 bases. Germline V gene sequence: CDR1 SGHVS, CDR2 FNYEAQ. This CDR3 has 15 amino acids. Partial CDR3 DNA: TGTGCCAGCAGCCCCCTGGGACAGCGCAATCAGCCG. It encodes CASSPLGQRNQP. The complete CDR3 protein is CASSPLGQRNQPQYF.

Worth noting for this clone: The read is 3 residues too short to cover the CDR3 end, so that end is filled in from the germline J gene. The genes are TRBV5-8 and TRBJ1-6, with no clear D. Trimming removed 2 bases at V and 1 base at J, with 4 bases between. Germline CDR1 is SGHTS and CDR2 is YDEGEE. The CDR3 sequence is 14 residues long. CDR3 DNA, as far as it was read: TGTGCCAGCAGCTTTTATTCCTATAATTCACCC. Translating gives CASSFYSYNSP. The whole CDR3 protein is CASSFYSYNSPLHF.

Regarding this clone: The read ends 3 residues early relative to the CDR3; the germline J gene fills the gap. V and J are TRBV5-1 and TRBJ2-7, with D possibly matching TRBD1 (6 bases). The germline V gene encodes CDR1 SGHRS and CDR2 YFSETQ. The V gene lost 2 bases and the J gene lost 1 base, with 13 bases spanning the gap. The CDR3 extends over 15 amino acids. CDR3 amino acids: CASSLGQGRSYEQYF. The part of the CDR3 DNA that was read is TGCGCCAGCAGCTTAGGGCAGGGGAGATCCTACGAG.

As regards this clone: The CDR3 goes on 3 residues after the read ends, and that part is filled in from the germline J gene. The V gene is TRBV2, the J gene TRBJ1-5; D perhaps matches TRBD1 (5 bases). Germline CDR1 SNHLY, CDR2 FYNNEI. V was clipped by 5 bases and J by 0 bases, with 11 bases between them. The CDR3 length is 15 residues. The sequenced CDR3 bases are TGTGCCAGCAGTTCGGACATTCTTAGCAATCAGCCC. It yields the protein CASSSDILSNQP. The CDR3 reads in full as CASSSDILSNQPQHF.